This is a list of T cell receptor beta chains from one sample in a study of identical twins. TCRdb reanalysed the 5' RACE reads using MiXCR and keeps one entry per CDR3 protein. This repertoire shows hundreds of thousands of distinct CDR3 sequences, approximately 24% found once; its top ten account for 2.9%. These same records also appear under a second study, on T cells expressing NK-cell markers.

The sample comprised CD4+ T cells sorted from blood. Receptor source: a woman aged 18-35 years in good health. Both conserved end residues are part of each CDR3. The D gene is left open where the match is weak. Size tells how often a clone was seen (once, few, many) or the class of an expanded clone, and some rows leave it out.

abundance	j_gene	d_gene	v_gene	CDR3aa	CDR3nt
many	TRBJ2-2	NA	TRBV20-1	CSARGAVANTGELFF	TGCAGTGCTAGAGGGGCAGTCGCGAACACCGGGGAGCTGTTTTTT
NA	TRBJ2-2	NA	TRBV5-1	CASTQQGGGELFF	TGCGCCAGCACCCAACAGGGAGGCGGGGAGCTGTTTTTT
few	TRBJ2-1	NA	TRBV24-1	CATSDSTLMNNEQFF	TGTGCCACCAGTGATTCTACACTTATGAACAATGAGCAGTTCTTC
few	TRBJ2-7	NA	TRBV20-1	CSAAGSVAYEQYF	TGCAGTGCTGCAGGGTCCGTCGCCTACGAGCAGTACTTC
NA	TRBJ1-5	NA	TRBV19	CASSSQGPGQPQHF	TGTGCCAGTAGTTCTCAGGGGCCAGGTCAGCCCCAGCATTTT
few	TRBJ2-7	NA	TRBV12-3/TRBV12-4	CASSLGVPAYEQYF	TGTGCCAGCAGTTTAGGAGTCCCGGCCTACGAGCAGTACTTC
few	TRBJ2-1	TRBD2	TRBV7-9	CASSLLAGVQNEQFF	TGTGCCAGCAGCCTACTAGCGGGAGTTCAGAATGAGCAGTTCTTC
few	TRBJ2-2	NA	TRBV6-2/TRBV6-3	CASSYVWTGELFF	TGTGCCAGCAGTTACGTATGGACCGGGGAGCTGTTTTTT
few	TRBJ2-2	TRBD1	TRBV24-1	CATSATTGGQVYSGELFF	TGTGCCACCAGTGCTACGACAGGGGGGCAAGTGTACTCCGGGGAGCTGTTTTTT
few	TRBJ1-1	NA	TRBV29-1	CSVEDQVGGSDEAFF	TGCAGCGTTGAAGATCAAGTAGGAGGGTCAGATGAAGCTTTCTTT
NA	TRBJ2-5	NA	TRBV3-1	CASSHRGLWETQYF	TGTGCCAGCAGCCATAGGGGACTTTGGGAGACCCAGTACTTC
once	TRBJ1-2	NA	TRBV7-9	CASSPEGDRGYTF	TGTGCCAGCAGCCCGGAGGGGGACCGCGGCTACACCTTC
few	TRBJ2-7	TRBD2	TRBV5-1	CASSFTREGEQYF	TGCGCCAGCAGCTTTACCCGGGAGGGGGAGCAGTACTTC
NA	TRBJ2-5	TRBD2	TRBV2	CASGKTSVTVQETQYF	TGTGCCAGCGGAAAGACTAGCGTGACTGTCCAAGAGACCCAGTACTTC
NA	TRBJ2-1	NA	TRBV24-1	CATSDGGHNEQFF	TGTGCCACCAGTGATGGGGGCCATAATGAGCAGTTCTTC
many	TRBJ1-5	TRBD1	TRBV6-1	CASIPDRVNQPQHF	TGTGCCAGCATACCCGACAGGGTCAATCAGCCCCAGCATTTT
NA	TRBJ2-7	NA	TRBV7-8	CASSLGRDGRGRQYF	TGTGCCAGCAGCTTAGGTCGTGATGGGAGGGGGCGGCAGTACTTC
few	TRBJ1-5	NA	TRBV18	CASSPTVNNQPQHF	TGTGCCAGCTCACCGACGGTAAACAATCAGCCCCAGCATTTT
NA	TRBJ2-2	TRBD2	TRBV12-3/TRBV12-4	CASNPGTSGTGELFF	TGTGCCAGCAACCCCGGGACTAGTGGAACCGGGGAGCTGTTTTTT
few	TRBJ2-3	NA	TRBV11-2	CASSLDRFPDTQYF	TGTGCCAGCAGCTTAGATCGATTTCCAGATACGCAGTATTTT
NA	TRBJ2-2	TRBD2	TRBV7-2	CASSPSSGGSPGELFF	TGTGCCAGCAGCCCCTCTTCTGGCGGGAGTCCCGGGGAGCTGTTTTTT
NA	TRBJ1-5	NA	TRBV5-5	CASSLGHANQPQHF	TGTGCCAGCAGCTTGGGACATGCCAATCAGCCCCAGCATTTT
many	TRBJ2-3	TRBD2	TRBV12-3/TRBV12-4	CASRSTSGRPGDTQYF	TGTGCCAGCAGGTCGACTAGCGGGAGGCCAGGGGATACGCAGTATTTT
many	TRBJ2-7	NA	TRBV28	CASSRGIDEQYF	TGTGCCAGCAGCCGGGGTATCGACGAGCAGTACTTC
few	TRBJ1-2	TRBD1	TRBV20-1	CSALGNRGSMAYGYTF	TGCAGTGCCCTAGGCAACAGGGGGAGCATGGCCTATGGCTACACCTTC
few	TRBJ2-1	NA	TRBV20-1	CSATPDNEQFF	TGCAGTGCTACCCCAGACAATGAGCAGTTCTTC
NA	TRBJ2-5	NA	TRBV13	CASSPQRGGQETQYF	TGTGCCAGCAGCCCCCAAAGGGGCGGCCAAGAGACCCAGTACTTC
many	TRBJ1-1	NA	TRBV5-1	CASSFSTGNTEAFF	TGCGCCAGCAGCTTTAGTACCGGGAACACTGAAGCTTTCTTT
NA	TRBJ2-7	NA	TRBV5-1	CASRGGSNEQYF	TGCGCCAGCAGGGGGGGAAGCAACGAGCAGTACTTC
NA	TRBJ2-4	NA	TRBV27	CASSLYGATKNIQYF	TGTGCCAGCAGTTTGTATGGGGCCACCAAAAACATTCAGTACTTC
NA	TRBJ1-1	NA	TRBV20-1	CSASSALNTEAFF	TGCAGTGCTAGCTCTGCCTTGAACACTGAAGCTTTCTTT
NA	TRBJ1-3	NA	TRBV5-8	CASSPGKGNTIYF	TGTGCCTCTTCCCCGGGGAAGGGAAACACCATATATTTT
few	TRBJ2-1	TRBD2	TRBV20-1	CSARRSGGAGEQFF	TGCAGTGCTAGAAGAAGCGGGGGGGCGGGTGAGCAGTTCTTC
many	TRBJ2-2	NA	TRBV20-1	CSARDRVFGELFF	TGCAGTGCTAGAGACCGGGTTTTCGGGGAGCTGTTTTTT
NA	TRBJ2-7	NA	TRBV5-1	CASSLGQMRVSDEQYF	TGCGCCAGCAGCTTGGGACAGATGCGAGTATCGGACGAGCAGTACTTC
NA	TRBJ2-1	TRBD2	TRBV20-1	CSAGGLARDEQFF	TGCAGTGCTGGTGGACTAGCGCGAGATGAGCAGTTCTTC
few	TRBJ2-1	TRBD2	TRBV6-6	CATRTSGSDEQFF	TGTGCCACAAGGACTAGCGGGAGTGATGAGCAGTTCTTC
NA	TRBJ2-7	NA	TRBV6-2/TRBV6-3	CASSMGRQTYEQYF	TGTGCCAGCAGTATGGGACGCCAGACCTACGAGCAGTACTTC
few	TRBJ2-7	NA	TRBV7-2	CASSLSGARAEQYF	TGTGCCAGCAGCTTATCTGGGGCGAGAGCCGAGCAGTACTTC
NA	TRBJ2-7	NA	TRBV12-5	CASAASYEQYF	TGTGCTAGTGCAGCTTCCTACGAGCAGTACTTC
once	TRBJ2-3	NA	TRBV9	CASSVYSGTDTQYF	TGTGCCAGCAGCGTGTACTCGGGCACAGATACGCAGTATTTT
NA	TRBJ2-7	NA	TRBV4-1	CASSQERDRASDGSAISHEQYF	TGCGCCAGCAGCCAAGAGCGAGACCGAGCCTCGGATGGATCAGCCATCTCCCACGAGCAGTACTTC
NA	TRBJ1-1	NA	TRBV5-1	CASSLGGGANTEAFF	TGCGCCAGCAGCTTGGGTGGGGGCGCGAACACTGAAGCTTTCTTT
NA	TRBJ1-1	NA	TRBV5-5	CASSLEMIREAFF	TGTGCCAGCAGCTTGGAAATGATACGTGAAGCTTTCTTT
few	TRBJ2-3	TRBD1	TRBV5-1	CASTLDRAPNTQYF	TGCGCCAGCACCCTGGACAGGGCGCCCAATACGCAGTATTTT